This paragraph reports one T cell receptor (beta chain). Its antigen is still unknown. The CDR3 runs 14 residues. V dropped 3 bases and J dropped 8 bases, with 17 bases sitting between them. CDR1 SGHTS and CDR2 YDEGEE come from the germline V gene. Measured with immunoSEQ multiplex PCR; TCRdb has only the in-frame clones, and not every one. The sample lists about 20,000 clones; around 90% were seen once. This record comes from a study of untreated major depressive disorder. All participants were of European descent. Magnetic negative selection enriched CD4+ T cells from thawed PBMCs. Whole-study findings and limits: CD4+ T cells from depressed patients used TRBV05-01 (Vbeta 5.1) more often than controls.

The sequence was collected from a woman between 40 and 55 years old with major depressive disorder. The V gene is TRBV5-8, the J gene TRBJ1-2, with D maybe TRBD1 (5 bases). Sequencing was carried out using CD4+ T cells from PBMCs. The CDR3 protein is CASSSAGALWGYTF. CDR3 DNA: TGTGCCAGCAGCTCCGCCGGGGCTTTATGGGGCTACACCTTC.